The 27 T cell receptor beta chains given below trace back to one sample, sequenced in a study of blood T cell repertoires in COVID-19. Sequencing was performed with immunoSEQ multiplex PCR; in TCRdb, only in-frame clones are kept and a portion is missing. The sample includes about 190,000 clones, 65% to 85% of them seen just once. Sequenced sample: PBMCs or T cells enriched from blood (not recorded which). The receptors stem from a woman aged 25 to 39 who had recovered from COVID-19.

CDR3 sequence: CASSQAWLSSYEQYF. DNA of the CDR3: TGTGCCAGCAGCCAGGCATGGTTATCTTCCTACGAGCAGTACTTC. The V gene is TRBV14, the J gene TRBJ2-7; no clear D. Trimming took 3 bases from V and 1 from J, leaving 13 bases between them. The CDR3 runs 15 residues. Germline assignment: CDR1 SGHDN and CDR2 FVKESK.

The chain uses TRBV29-1 and TRBJ2-7, with 12 bases that match TRBD2. Trimming cost V 7 bases and J 5 bases; bases outside gene matches: 9. The CDR3 extends over 14 amino acids. Germline V lookup: CDR1 SQVTM, CDR2 ANQGSEA. CDR3 region: CSAGVTSGRNEQYF. CDR3 nucleotide sequence: TGCAGCGCCGGCGTCACTAGCGGGAGGAACGAGCAGTACTTC.

This sequence joins TRBV28 and TRBJ1-2, with D perhaps matching TRBD1 (5 bases). The germline V gene has CDR1 MDHEN and CDR2 SYDVKM. This CDR3 comprises 15 residues. The ends were cut back, 8 bases at V and 5 bases at J, with 21 bases in the middle. In DNA form, the CDR3 reads TGTGCCAGCGTAGCAGGGATCATGGCGGGGTATGGCTACACCTTC. The encoded protein is CASVAGIMAGYGYTF.

The chain is built from TRBV28 and TRBJ1-2; D not resolved. V was shortened by 3 bases and J by 3 bases, with 8 bases between the two germline ends. Germline V gene sequence: CDR1 MDHEN, CDR2 SYDVKM. CDR3 length equals 13 residues. The CDR3 here is CASSFGLDYGYTF. The CDR3, as DNA: TGTGCCAGCAGTTTTGGTTTAGACTATGGCTACACCTTC.

This chain links TRBV19 with TRBJ1-3; tentatively, D is TRBD1 (6 bases). This CDR3 is 15 amino acids long. Trimming shortened V by 6 bases and J by 0 bases, and 12 bases separated the two germline ends. Germline V gene lookup returns CDR1 LNHDA and CDR2 SQIVND (reference sequence). The CDR3 sequence is CASRMTGSSGNTIYF. In DNA form, the CDR3 reads TGTGCCAGTAGGATGACAGGTAGCTCTGGAAACACCATATATTTT.

The rearrangement joins TRBV18 to TRBJ1-1; 8 bases are shared with TRBD1. V lost 3 bases, J lost 5 bases, and 5 bases stayed unmatched. CDR3 length: 14 residues. Germline V CDR1 and CDR2: KGHSH, LQKENI. In DNA form, the CDR3 reads TGTGCCAGCTCACCGGACAGGGTAAGGACTGAAGCTTTCTTT. This encodes CASSPDRVRTEAFF.

Only a few counts were recorded for this clone. The chain couples TRBV6-5 to TRBJ1-6; D is unclear. CDR3 length: 15 amino acids. Germline-derived CDR1 and CDR2 are MNHEY and SVGAGI. The V and J ends lost 6 bases and 1 base respectively, with 10 bases between them. This chain's CDR3 is CASSERFSYNSPLHF. CDR3 sequence (DNA): TGTGCCAGCAGCGAGCGGTTTTCCTATAATTCACCCCTCCACTTT.

The V and J genes are TRBV11-2 and TRBJ2-1, with 8 nucleotides matching TRBD2. The CDR3 is 15 amino acids. Germline loops: CDR1 SGHAT, CDR2 FQNNGV. Trimming cost V 4 bases and J 2 bases; bases outside gene matches: 4. The CDR3 DNA follows: TGTGCCAGCAGCTCGCGGACTAGCCCCTACAATGAGCAGTTCTTC. It translates to CASSSRTSPYNEQFF.

The V and J genes are TRBV19 and TRBJ2-4; D possibly corresponds to TRBD2 (7 bases). Germline-derived CDR1 and CDR2 are LNHDA and SQIVND (reference sequence). Trimming took off 5 bases at V and 0 bases at J, with 23 bases between the two ends. The CDR3 consists of 19 residues. CDR3 coding DNA: TGTGCCAGTAGTCCCCTCCAGGGAGGGGAGGGGGGAGCCAAAAACATTCAGTACTTC. This encodes CASSPLQGGEGGAKNIQYF.

The genes are TRBV29-1 and TRBJ1-3, with D uncertain. Germline V gene data show CDR1 as SQVTM and CDR2 as ANQGSEA. CDR3 length equals 11 residues. Trimming stripped 8 bases from V and 4 bases from J, with 9 bases between. Here the CDR3 reads CSSMSGNTIYF. CDR3 bases: TGCAGCTCCATGTCCGGAAACACCATATATTTT.

The DNA for the CDR3 is TGTGCCAGCAGTTTAAGGGGTAACTATGGCTACACCTTC. It yields the protein CASSLRGNYGYTF. J is TRBJ1-2 and V is TRBV12-3 or TRBV12-4; a weak D match, TRBD1 (5 bases). CDR3 length: 13 residues. Trimming took 2 bases from V and 1 from J, leaving 5 bases between them.

A few counts support this clone. This chain links TRBV30 with TRBJ1-2; TRBD1 matches at 8 bases. The trim removed 5 bases at V and 3 bases at J, leaving 2 bases unmatched. This CDR3 region has 12 residues. The germline V gene has CDR1 GTSNPN and CDR2 SVGIG (reference sequence). The CDR3 DNA reads as TGTGCCTGGGGACAGGGTGACTATGGCTACACCTTC. This encodes CAWGQGDYGYTF.

The chain has TRBV3-1 (or the pseudogene TRBV3-2) and TRBJ2-1, with TRBD2 matching over 9 bases. The CDR3 length is 16 residues. Germline V gene data show CDR1 as LGHDT and CDR2 as YNNKEL (reference sequence). V lost 0 bases to trimming and J lost 5 bases; unmatched junction nucleotides: 5. The CDR3 DNA is TGTGCCAGCAGCCAAGACGGGACTAGCCTTGACAATGAGCAGTTCTTC. It yields the protein CASSQDGTSLDNEQFF.

The chain uses TRBV15 and TRBJ1-6; possible D gene TRBD1, 6 bases. V gave up 0 bases and J gave up 7 bases, with 13 bases separating them. Germline CDR1 and CDR2: LNHNV and YYDKDF (reference sequence). The length of the CDR3 is 16 residues. CDR3 region: CATSREGGQSNSPLHF. As DNA, the CDR3 is TGTGCCACCAGCAGAGAGGGTGGACAGAGCAATTCACCCCTCCACTTT.

The V gene is TRBV2, the J gene TRBJ1-5; D not certain. Germline V gene lookup returns CDR1 SNHLY and CDR2 FYNNEI. Trimming took off 7 bases at V and 6 bases at J, with 13 bases between the two ends. This CDR3 contains 13 residues. The CDR3 reads CASISREGQPQHF. The DNA of the CDR3 is TGTGCCAGCATTTCGAGGGAAGGTCAGCCCCAGCATTTT. The full variable domain, its missing parts supplied by reference TRBV2 and TRBJ1-5, is EPEVTQTPSHQVTQMGQEVILRCVPISNHLYFYWYRQILGQKVEFLVSFYNNEISEKSEIFDDQFSVERPDGSNFTLKIRSTKLEDSAMYFCASISREGQPQHFGDGTRLSIL.

Here the CDR3 DNA reads TGCAGTACAGGGAACAATGAGCAGTTCTTC. Its translation: CSTGNNEQFF. This chain uses TRBV20-1 with TRBJ2-1; D is possibly TRBD1 (6 bases). Trimming removed 8 bases at V and 5 bases at J, with 7 bases between. Germline V gene sequence: CDR1 DFQATT, CDR2 SNEGSKA (reference sequence). The CDR3 runs 10 residues.

The chain recombines TRBV29-1 with TRBJ1-1, with D possibly TRBD1 on 6 matching bases. Trimming pared 5 bases from V and 3 bases from J, leaving 13 bases between. CDR1 is SQVTM, CDR2 ANQGSEA, per germline. The CDR3 spans 13 residues. For the CDR3, the DNA is TGCAGCGTTACCAGGGGAGGGGACACTGAAGCTTTCTTT. It encodes CSVTRGGDTEAFF.

The chain joins TRBV29-1 to TRBJ1-1; TRBD1 matches at 9 bases. The V gene end was trimmed by 7 bases and the J gene end by 3 bases; junction bases not matched to a gene: 9. The CDR3 consists of 14 residues. Germline V gene data show CDR1 as SQVTM and CDR2 as ANQGSEA. This chain's CDR3 is CSARTGGYHTEAFF. The CDR3 DNA follows: TGCAGCGCTAGAACAGGGGGCTACCACACTGAAGCTTTCTTT.

For this clone: Its ends do not fully match the called genes, so a read error is possible. The CDR3 protein is CASSQDSHQPQHF. The CDR3 bases are TGCGCCAGCAGCCAAGATAGCCATCAGCCCCAGCATTTT. The V and J genes are TRBV4-1 and TRBJ1-5; D not certain. This CDR3 has 13 residues. Germline lookup yields CDR1 MGHRA and CDR2 YSYEKL.

The J gene is TRBJ2-7, the V gene TRBV11-2; 11 bases map to TRBD1. CDR3 size: 16 residues. Germline CDR1 SGHAT, CDR2 FQNNGV. Trimming at V came to 3 bases and at J to 7 bases, leaving 11 bases not matched to a gene. The CDR3 DNA follows: TGTGCCAGCAGCTTGTACTCCGGGACAGGGGGTCGGGAGCAGTACGTC. Protein sequence: CASSLYSGTGGREQYV.

The rearrangement joins TRBV28 to TRBJ2-1; possibly TRBD2 for D (6 bases). This CDR3 spans 19 amino acids. V was trimmed by 4 bases and J by 0 bases, leaving 22 bases between them. CDR1 MDHEN and CDR2 SYDVKM come from the germline V gene. This chain's CDR3 is CASSSPRRAGSSSYNEQFF. The CDR3 DNA sequence: TGTGCCAGCAGTTCTCCCCGAAGGGCGGGATCCAGCTCCTACAATGAGCAGTTCTTC.

The chain joins TRBV4-2 to TRBJ2-1, with a weak D call TRBD2 (5 bases). The CDR3 sequence is 14 residues long. V lost 0 bases and J lost 7, with 10 bases in between. Germline values: CDR1 LGHNA, CDR2 YNFKEQ. The CDR3 DNA reads as TGTGCCAGCAGCCAAGAACCGGGGATAAATGAGCAGTTCTTC. Its protein product is CASSQEPGINEQFF.

This CDR3 reads CASSHHLNTEAFF. DNA for the CDR3: TGTGCCAGCAGCCACCACTTGAACACTGAAGCTTTCTTT. This chain connects TRBV9 to TRBJ1-1; D is undetermined. There are 13 residues in the CDR3. Germline V gene data show CDR1 as SGDLS and CDR2 as YYNGEE. V was cut by 4 bases and J by 0 bases, with 7 bases left in between.

The rearrangement uses TRBV28 and TRBJ1-3; D is unresolved. CDR3 size: 17 residues. Germline-derived CDR1 and CDR2 are MDHEN and SYDVKM. Between the trimmed V and J ends, which lost 2 bases and 1 base, there was a span of 15 bases. CDR3 bases: TGTGCCAGCAGTTTACCCTCAACTAGGGCATCTGGAAACACCATATATTTT. Protein product: CASSLPSTRASGNTIYF.

This clone has a single count. This chain links TRBV11-2 with TRBJ1-1; weak D call: TRBD1 (6 bases). The CDR3 is 14 residues long. Germline V gene data show CDR1 as SGHAT and CDR2 as FQNNGV. Trimming pared 5 bases from V and 0 bases from J, leaving 10 bases between. CDR3 sequence reads: CASSTRQVNTEAFF. Here the CDR3 DNA reads TGTGCCAGCAGCACCCGACAGGTGAACACTGAAGCTTTCTTT.

The J gene is TRBJ2-7, the V gene TRBV19, with 7 positions matching TRBD1. Unmatched junction bases numbered 7, after V lost 4 bases and J lost 1 base. The germline CDR1 and CDR2 sequences are LNHDA and SQIVND (reference sequence). The CDR3 length is 15 residues. This chain's CDR3 is CASSTSRTGSYEQYF. The CDR3 region has the DNA TGTGCCAGTAGTACCTCCCGGACAGGATCCTACGAGCAGTACTTC.

This clone was detected only a few times. The gene calls are TRBV7-9 and TRBJ2-2; 8 bases align to TRBD2. The V gene end was trimmed by 6 bases and the J gene end by 4 bases; junction bases not matched to a gene: 10. The CDR3 extends over 16 amino acids. Germline V lookup: CDR1 SEHNR, CDR2 FQNEAQ (reference sequence). The CDR3 bases are TGTGCCAGCAGACCACCCTCCCTAGCGGGCACCGGGGAGCTGTTTTTT. This sequence encodes CASRPPSLAGTGELFF.